Here is one T cell receptor beta chain with its context. Its specificity is not known. TCRdb fed the 5' RACE reads into MiXCR, producing one record per CDR3 protein. Among approximately 540,000 distinct CDR3 sequences listed, roughly 13% were seen once. The ends lost 3 bases at V and 4 bases at J; junction bases unmatched: 10. Germline V gene lookup returns CDR1 SGHRS and CDR2 YFSETQ. This CDR3 is 15 amino acids long. This entry is derived from a study of CD8 T cells in ankylosing spondylitis. Overall study findings and caveats: Matched synovial fluid from ankylosing spondylitis patients was reported to be enriched for disease-linked clones. What appeared characteristic of ankylosing spondylitis blood was a TCR beta motif of fewer than ten highly homologous variants.

The V gene is TRBV5-1, the J gene TRBJ2-7; 7 nucleotides agree with TRBD2. The specimen was blood, either unsorted or a sorted T cell fraction (not recorded which). The sequence was collected from a male donor with ankylosing spondylitis. CDR3 region: CASSSPRGSFYEQYF. The CDR3 coding sequence is TGCGCCAGCAGCTCCCCGCGCGGGAGCTTTTACGAGCAGTACTTC.